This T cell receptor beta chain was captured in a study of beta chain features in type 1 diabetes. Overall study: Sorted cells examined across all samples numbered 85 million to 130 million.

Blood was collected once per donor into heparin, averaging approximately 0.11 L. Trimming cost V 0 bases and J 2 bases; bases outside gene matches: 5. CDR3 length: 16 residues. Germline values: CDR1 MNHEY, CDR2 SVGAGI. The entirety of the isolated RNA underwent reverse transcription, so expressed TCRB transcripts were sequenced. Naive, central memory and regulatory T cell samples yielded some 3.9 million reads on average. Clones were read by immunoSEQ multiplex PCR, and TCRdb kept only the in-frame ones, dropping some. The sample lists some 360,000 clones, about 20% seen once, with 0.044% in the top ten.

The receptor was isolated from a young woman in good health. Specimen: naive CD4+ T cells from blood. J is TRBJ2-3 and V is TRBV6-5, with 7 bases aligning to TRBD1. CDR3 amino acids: CASSYSMTGHTDTQYF. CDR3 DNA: TGTGCCAGCAGTTACTCGATGACAGGGCACACAGATACGCAGTATTTT.